The present T cell receptor (beta chain) was sequenced within a study of blood T cell repertoires in COVID-19. For the study at large: From the United States, Italy and Spain came samples of acute and convalescent COVID-19. Sources were T cells, B-cell-depleted T cells, or PBMCs; the material itself was cDNA or gDNA.

Authors' data handling: Reference gene primer amplification yielded estimated nucleated cell counts. The table came from immunoSEQ multiplex PCR; TCRdb's copy has only in-frame clones and leaves some out. That table furnishes V, J and clone size, whereas the DNA furnished D and trimming. This table holds about 44,000 clones, approximately 92% found once. Germline V CDR1 and CDR2: LNHDA, SQIVND (reference sequence). Germline trimming cut 4 bases from V and 2 bases from J; bases unmatched to any gene: 5. The CDR3 sequence is 17 residues long. The origin of this receptor is a human donor in a cohort sampled during active COVID-19. The source material was peripheral blood. The chain joins TRBV19 to TRBJ2-6; TRBD1 matches 10 bases. CDR3 sequence reads: CASSTWTGGAGANVLTF. DNA for the CDR3: TGTGCCAGTAGTACGTGGACAGGGGGGGCTGGGGCCAACGTCCTGACTTTC.